This TCR beta chain was found in a study of blood T cell repertoires in COVID-19. At the level of the study: Material from acute and convalescent COVID-19 was sourced from the United States, Italy and Spain. T cells, B-cell-depleted T cells, or PBMCs supplied cDNA or gDNA.

The CDR3 has 16 residues. J was trimmed by 4 bases and V by 4 bases; bases with no gene match: 5. Germline values: CDR1 LNHDA, CDR2 SQIVND (reference sequence). Original methodology: Amplification of reference gene primers was used by the study to estimate nucleated cell counts. Assay used: immunoSEQ multiplex PCR; TCRdb lists only in-frame clones, some missing. For V, J and clone size, that table is used; D and trimming come from the DNA. The table includes a few hundred thousand clones, under 90% detected once. This receptor was taken from a man aged 25-40 years with active or convalescent COVID-19. Sequencing was done on a sample of peripheral blood. The chain couples TRBV19 to TRBJ2-3; 13 bases agree with TRBD2. The CDR3 region has the DNA TGTGCCAGTAGTAGGACTAGCGGGGGCTACGCAGATACGCAGTATTTT. Its translation: CASSRTSGGYADTQYF. The variable domain in full, with the rest retrieved from reference TRBV19 and TRBJ2-3, is DGGITQSPKYLFRKEGQNVTLSCEQNLNHDAMYWYRQDPGQGLRLIYYSQIVNDFQKGDIAEGYSVSREKKESFPLTVTSAQKNPTAFYLCASSRTSGGYADTQYFGPGTRLTVL.